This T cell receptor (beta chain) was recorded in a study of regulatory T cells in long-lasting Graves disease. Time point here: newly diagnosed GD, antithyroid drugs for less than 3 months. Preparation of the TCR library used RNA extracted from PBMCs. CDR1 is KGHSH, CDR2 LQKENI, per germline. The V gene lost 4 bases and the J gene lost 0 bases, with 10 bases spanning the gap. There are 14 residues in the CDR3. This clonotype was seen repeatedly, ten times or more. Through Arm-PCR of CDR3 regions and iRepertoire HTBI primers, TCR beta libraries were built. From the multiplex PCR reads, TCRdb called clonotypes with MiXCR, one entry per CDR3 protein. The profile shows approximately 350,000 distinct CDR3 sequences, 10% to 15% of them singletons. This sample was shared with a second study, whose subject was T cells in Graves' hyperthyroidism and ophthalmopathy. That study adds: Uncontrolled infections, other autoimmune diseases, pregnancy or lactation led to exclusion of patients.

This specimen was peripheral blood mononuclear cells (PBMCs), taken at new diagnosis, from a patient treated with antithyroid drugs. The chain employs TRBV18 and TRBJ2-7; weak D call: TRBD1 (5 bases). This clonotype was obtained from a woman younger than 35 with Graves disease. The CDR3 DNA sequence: TGTGCCAGCTCACAACAGGCGAGCTCCTACGAGCAGTACGTC. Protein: CASSQQASSYEQYV.